Following are 8 T cell receptor beta chains from one sample sequenced in a study of blood T cell repertoires in COVID-19. Generated by immunoSEQ multiplex PCR, the TCRdb table keeps only in-frame clones and is missing some. The repertoire includes about 200,000 clones, approximately 90% of them detected once, and roughly 6.2% sits in the top ten. The sample was peripheral blood. The receptors shown here come from a man aged 55 to 70 who had recovered from COVID-19.

This chain connects TRBV6-2 or TRBV6-3 to TRBJ2-1, with 11 positions matching TRBD1. CDR3 length: 13 residues. Germline V CDR1 and CDR2: MNHEY, SVGEGT. The trim removed 5 bases at V and 13 bases at J, leaving 7 bases unmatched. The CDR3 sequence: CASSPGQGVSQFF. DNA for the CDR3: TGTGCCAGCAGTCCGGGACAGGGGGTTAGCCAGTTCTTC.

The chain joins TRBV7-7 to TRBJ1-2; 10 bases match TRBD1. V was clipped by 5 bases and J by 2 bases; unmatched bases: 17. CDR1 is SSHAT and CDR2 is FNYEAQ in the germline V gene (reference sequence). This CDR3 has 19 amino acids. Written as DNA, the CDR3 is TGTGCCAGCAGCCTGCCCCCGGACAGGGGGGCATACCTCAACTATGGCTACACCTTC. It codes for CASSLPPDRGAYLNYGYTF.

In regard to this clone: The junction shows a germline mismatch at one end, possibly a read error. The V call is TRBV30, the J call TRBJ1-1, with TRBD1 matching 10 bases. This CDR3 is 12 amino acids long. Germline V CDR1 and CDR2: GTSNPN, SVGIG (reference sequence). Here the CDR3 DNA reads TGTGCCTGGACTCCCGGGACAGGGGCCCTGATATTT. Residues: CAWTPGTGALIF. Full variable domain (rest looked up from reference TRBV30 and TRBJ1-1): SQTIHQWPATLVQPVGSPLSLECTVEGTSNPNLYWYRQAAGRGLQLLFYSVGIGQISSEVPQNLSASRPQDRQFILSSKKLLLSDSGFYLCAWTPGTGALIFGQGTRLTVV.

This chain joins TRBV7-2 and TRBJ2-7; a possible D gene is TRBD1 (7 bases). There are 18 residues in the CDR3. With 5 bases removed from V and 2 bases from J, the gap between germline ends came to 25 bases. Germline V gives CDR1 SGHTA, CDR2 FQGNSA. The CDR3 coding sequence is TGTGCCAGCAGCCTCACGTTCCCGGGCGGGACAGTCACCTACGAGCAGTACTTC. Residues: CASSLTFPGGTVTYEQYF.

The CDR3 DNA sequence: TGCGCCAGCAGCCCCGGGACTAGCGGGGGGAATGAGCAGTTCTTC. The encoded protein is CASSPGTSGGNEQFF. This chain joins TRBV5-1 and TRBJ2-1; 15 nucleotides match TRBD2. The CDR3 is 15 residues long. After removal of 4 bases from V and 7 bases from J, the junction contained 3 bases not matched to a gene. CDR1 is SGHRS and CDR2 is YFSETQ in the germline V gene.

This clone was observed a single time. The V call is TRBV19, the J call TRBJ2-7; tentatively, D is TRBD2 (7 bases). This CDR3 is built from 13 residues. Germline CDR1 and CDR2: LNHDA and SQIVND (reference sequence). V was trimmed by 7 bases and J by 3 bases, leaving 13 bases between them. CDR3 coding DNA: TGTGCCAGTACCAAAAGGGGGGGCTACGAGCAGTACTTC. Translating gives CASTKRGGYEQYF. The full variable domain, completed using reference TRBV19 and TRBJ2-7, is DGGITQSPKYLFRKEGQNVTLSCEQNLNHDAMYWYRQDPGQGLRLIYYSQIVNDFQKGDIAEGYSVSREKKESFPLTVTSAQKNPTAFYLCASTKRGGYEQYFGPGTRLTVT.

The chain joins TRBV5-4 to TRBJ1-3; TRBD1 might be the D (5 bases). Trimming removed 0 bases at V and 3 bases at J, with 10 bases between. In germline, CDR1 is SGHNT, CDR2 YYREEE (reference sequence). The CDR3 spans 15 residues. The CDR3 sequence is CASSLGQGLGNTIYF. CDR3 in DNA: TGTGCCAGCAGCTTGGGGCAGGGACTTGGAAACACCATATATTTT. Full variable domain (remainder filled in from reference TRBV5-4 and TRBJ1-3): ETGVTQSPTHLIKTRGQQVTLRCSSQSGHNTVSWYQQALGQGPQFIFQYYREEENGRGNFPPRFSGLQFPNYSSELNVNALELDDSALYLCASSLGQGLGNTIYFGEGSWLTVV.

Here the CDR3 reads CASNQGAFGTEAFF. CDR3 in DNA: TGCGCCAGCAACCAGGGGGCTTTTGGCACTGAAGCTTTCTTT. The chain couples TRBV5-1 to TRBJ1-1; 8 nucleotides match TRBD1. V was pared by 6 bases and J by 4 bases, with 8 bases of the junction left unmatched. This CDR3 is built from 14 residues. Germline V gene data show CDR1 as SGHRS and CDR2 as YFSETQ.